This T cell receptor (beta chain) was recovered during a study of cytomegalovirus exposure and HLA in healthy donors. PCR primers comprised 60 Vbeta and 13 Jbeta primers. Measured with immunoSEQ multiplex PCR; TCRdb has only the in-frame clones, and not every one. This sample carries some 190,000 clones, about nine tenths of them seen once, and the ten largest clones take over 1%. The count of this clone is one. Its antigen is undetermined. CDR1 and CDR2 (germline): SQVTM, ANQGSEA. The V gene end was trimmed by 3 bases and the J gene end by 4 bases; junction bases not matched to a gene: 6. The CDR3 sequence is 13 residues long. Study-wide points: A later analysis revealed that TCR association rates differed between HLA loci, peaking at DRB1 and bottoming out at HLA-C. Fewer N-insertions than the approximately 610-donor mean were reportedly shown by an Asian-associated ancestry cluster in a later analysis. Three chains tied to CMV proved CMV antigen-specific in vitro. Reportedly, diagnosis of cytomegalovirus status by the classifier showed high specificity and sensitivity.

The receptor was derived from a young man in good health and CMV-seronegative. V and J are TRBV29-1 and TRBJ2-7; TRBD1 matches 7 bases. The sequenced sample consisted of PBMCs. CDR3 loop: CSVETGTVYEQYF. The CDR3 DNA follows: TGCAGCGTTGAGACAGGGACGGTGTACGAGCAGTACTTC.